These 8 T cell receptor beta chains were sequenced from one sample in a study of shared clonotypes between healthy human individuals. TCRdb's copy holds only in-frame clones and misses some; the assay was immunoSEQ multiplex PCR. The table includes roughly 2.5 million clones, approximately 92% detected once. The sequencing input was naive CD4+ T cells sorted from blood. The subset was: CD45RA+ positively selected. The source is a young man in good health.

This clone was observed once. The rearrangement uses TRBV7-8 and TRBJ2-1; no reliable D call. With 2 bases removed from V and 8 bases from J, the gap between germline ends came to 13 bases. CDR3 length: 14 residues. CDR1 and CDR2 (germline): SGHVS, FQNEAQ. CDR3 loop: CASSLYPRSHEQFF. CDR3 DNA sequence: TGTGCCAGCAGCTTATATCCCCGCAGTCATGAGCAGTTCTTC.

CDR3 residues: CASSLPGQTNEKLFF. CDR3 sequence (DNA): TGTGCCAGCAGTTTACCGGGACAGACGAATGAAAAACTGTTTTTT. The rearrangement links TRBV28 to TRBJ1-4; 7 nucleotides align to TRBD1. The germline V gene has CDR1 MDHEN and CDR2 SYDVKM. J was trimmed by 5 bases and V by 2 bases; bases with no gene match: 5. This CDR3 comprises 15 residues.

The CDR3 sequence is CASSPLAGAGNEQFF. In nucleotides, the CDR3 is TGTGCCAGCAGTCCACTAGCGGGAGCCGGAAATGAGCAGTTCTTC. The chain links TRBV7-9 to TRBJ2-1; 11 nucleotides line up with TRBD2. From germline, CDR1 is SEHNR and CDR2 FQNEAQ (reference sequence). V trimming: 6 bases; J trimming: 7 bases; junction bases outside the gene matches: 8. This CDR3 spans 15 amino acids.

This chain joins TRBV7-2 and TRBJ2-7; no firm D call. Deletions cut 4 bases from V and 2 bases from J, with 15 bases between. This CDR3 is built from 15 residues. The germline V gene has CDR1 SGHTA and CDR2 FQGNSA. In nucleotides, the CDR3 is TGTGCCAGCAGCTGGGCCCTAATTCCCACCTACGAGCAGTACTTC. This sequence encodes CASSWALIPTYEQYF.

Turning to this clone: The same CDR3 also results from other DNA sequences found in this sample. CDR3 in amino acids: CASSRRTGELFF. DNA of the CDR3: TGCGCCAGCAGTCGACGCACCGGGGAGCTGTTTTTT. The chain is built from TRBV10-1 and TRBJ2-2; D is unresolved. Per germline, CDR1 WNHNN and CDR2 SYGVQD (reference sequence). Trimming removed 5 bases from V and 4 bases from J, with 5 bases in between. CDR3 length: 12 amino acids.

This chain connects TRBV19 to TRBJ2-5, with 13 nucleotides matching TRBD2. The CDR3 contains 14 residues. CDR1 is LNHDA and CDR2 is SQIVND in the germline V gene (reference sequence). V lost 8 bases and J lost 5; bases outside the gene matches: 5. CDR3 sequence (DNA): TGTGCCAGTCGACTAGCGGGGGGCGTGGAGACCCAGTACTTC. Residues: CASRLAGGVETQYF.

The table lists this clone with a count of one. The chain employs TRBV9 and TRBJ1-2; D gene uncertain. CDR1 and CDR2 (germline): SGDLS, YYNGEE. The length of the CDR3 is 18 residues. V lost 1 base and J lost 0, with 19 bases in between. DNA for the CDR3: TGTGCCAGCAGCGTATCCGATCTGGGAGGAAGAGCTAACTATGGCTACACCTTC. Translation: CASSVSDLGGRANYGYTF.

The chain employs TRBV30 and TRBJ2-3, with 8 bases fitting TRBD2. The germline gives CDR1 GTSNPN, CDR2 SVGIG (reference sequence). The CDR3 extends over 14 amino acids. V lost 2 bases, J lost 4 bases, and 5 bases stayed unmatched. CDR3 sequence (DNA): TGTGCCTGGAGTACCGGGACTAGGGCAGATACGCAGTATTTT. It translates to CAWSTGTRADTQYF.